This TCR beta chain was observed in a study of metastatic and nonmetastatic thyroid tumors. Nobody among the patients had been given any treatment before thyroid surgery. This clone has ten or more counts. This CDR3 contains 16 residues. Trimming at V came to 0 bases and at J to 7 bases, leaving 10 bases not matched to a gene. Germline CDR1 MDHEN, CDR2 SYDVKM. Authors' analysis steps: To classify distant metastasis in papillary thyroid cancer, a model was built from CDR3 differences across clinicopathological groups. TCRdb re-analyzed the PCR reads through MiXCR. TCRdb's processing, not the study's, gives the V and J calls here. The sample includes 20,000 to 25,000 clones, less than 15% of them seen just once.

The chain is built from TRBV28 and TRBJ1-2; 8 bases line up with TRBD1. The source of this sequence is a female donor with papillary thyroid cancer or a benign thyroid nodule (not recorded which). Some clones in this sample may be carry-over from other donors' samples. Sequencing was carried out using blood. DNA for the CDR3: TGTGCCAGCAGTTTATGGGATCGACAGGGGTATTCTGGCTACACCTTC. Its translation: CASSLWDRQGYSGYTF.